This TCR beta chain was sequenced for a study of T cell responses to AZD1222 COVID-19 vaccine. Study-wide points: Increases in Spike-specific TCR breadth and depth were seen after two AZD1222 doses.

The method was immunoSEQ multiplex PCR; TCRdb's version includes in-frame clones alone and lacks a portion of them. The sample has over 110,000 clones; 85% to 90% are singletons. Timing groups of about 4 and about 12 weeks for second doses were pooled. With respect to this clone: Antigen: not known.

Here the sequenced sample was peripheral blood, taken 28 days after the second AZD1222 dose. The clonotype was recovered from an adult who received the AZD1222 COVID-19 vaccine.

CDR3 loop: CASSGFPNTGELFF. As DNA, the CDR3 is TGTGCCAGTAGCGGATTCCCGAACACCGGGGAGCTGTTTTTT. The chain carries TRBV19 and TRBJ2-2; no definite D call. Germline assignment: CDR1 LNHDA and CDR2 SQIVND (reference sequence). The CDR3 sequence is 14 residues long. V lost 6 bases to trimming and J lost 0 bases, with 8 bases between them.